The 3 T cell receptor beta chains below come from one sample, sequenced in a study of radiotherapy plus CTLA-4 blockade in lung cancer. Here immunoSEQ multiplex PCR was the method, and the copy in TCRdb shows in-frame clones only, minus some. Among 89,000 or so clones listed, 82% were seen once. The source was peripheral blood, collected from a patient treated with radiotherapy plus ipilimumab. These receptors all come from a human donor with non-small cell lung cancer who had a partial response to radiotherapy plus ipilimumab.

The chain employs TRBV9 and TRBJ2-3; D gene uncertain. Trimming cost V 0 bases and J 6 bases, with 11 bases left between them. Germline V gives CDR1 SGDLS, CDR2 YYNGEE. The CDR3 extends over 14 amino acids. The CDR3 DNA reads TGTGCCAGCAGCGTAGAGAGCAGAGCGGATACGCAGTATTTT. Protein sequence: CASSVESRADTQYF.

The V and J genes are TRBV29-1 and TRBJ1-1; 9 nucleotides agree with TRBD1. Trimming took 7 bases from V and 6 from J; bases not matched to a gene: 6. Germline CDR1 reads SQVTM; CDR2 reads ANQGSEA. This CDR3 region has 12 residues. CDR3 bases: TGCAGCGGCGGGACAGGGAAGGCTGAAGCTTTCTTT. It yields the protein CSGGTGKAEAFF.

The gene calls are TRBV14 and TRBJ2-7, with 12 bases identical to TRBD2. From germline, CDR1 is SGHDN and CDR2 FVKESK. CDR3 length equals 14 residues. V was clipped by 4 bases and J by 7 bases; unmatched bases: 5. In nucleotides, the CDR3 is TGTGCCAGCAGCCCACTAGCGGGAGGAGGAGAGCAGTACTTC. The encoded protein is CASSPLAGGGEQYF.